These 17 T cell receptor beta chains were sequenced from one sample in a study of blood T cell repertoires in COVID-19 (TCRdb year 2020). Libraries came from the immunoSEQ multiplex PCR assay. TCRdb retrieved this table from immuneACCESS and kept in-frame rearrangements only. Not all clones are present; in checked studies, unresolved V genes account for under half, and no reason is known for the remainder. Within this sample are 250,000 to 300,000 clones, with roughly nine tenths of them counted one time only. The top ten hold more than 1% of the sample. The sample comprised PBMCs or T cells enriched from blood (not recorded which). These receptors were collected from a human donor in a cohort exposed to, infected with or recovered from COVID-19 (not recorded which). The donor label of this sample is uncertain.

The chain recombines TRBV5-6 with TRBJ1-2; D not certain. Germline CDR1 is SGHDT and CDR2 is YYEEEE. CDR3 length: 15 amino acids. Trimming took 0 bases from V and 3 from J, leaving 12 bases between them. The CDR3 coding sequence is TGTGCCAGCAGCTTGGTATCCCAGTCCTACTATGGCTACACCTTC. It codes for CASSLVSQSYYGYTF.

This chain joins TRBV2 and TRBJ1-1; 7 bases map to TRBD1. This CDR3 is built from 11 residues. The J segment lost 7 bases and the V segment lost 6 bases, leaving 2 bases of the junction unmatched. Germline values: CDR1 SNHLY, CDR2 FYNNEI. The CDR3 spells CASRRTGEAFF. The CDR3 coding sequence is TGTGCCAGCAGGAGGACAGGTGAAGCTTTCTTT. The entire variable domain, with the rest obtained from reference TRBV2 and TRBJ1-1, is as follows: EPEVTQTPSHQVTQMGQEVILRCVPISNHLYFYWYRQILGQKVEFLVSFYNNEISEKSEIFDDQFSVERPDGSNFTLKIRSTKLEDSAMYFCASRRTGEAFFGQGTRLTVV.

The genes are TRBV18 and TRBJ1-4, with D uncertain. CDR1 and CDR2 (germline): KGHSH, LQKENI. The germline V and J ends were trimmed by 1 base and 4 bases, with 10 bases remaining between them. The CDR3 runs 15 residues. The CDR3 is CASSPRQAYNEKLFF. CDR3 sequence (DNA): TGTGCCAGCTCACCACGGCAGGCCTATAATGAAAAACTGTTTTTT.

This clone appeared once. The J gene is TRBJ2-1, the V gene TRBV9; D remains unclear. CDR3 length: 16 amino acids. Germline V gene lookup returns CDR1 SGDLS and CDR2 YYNGEE. The ends were cut back, 0 bases at V and 0 bases at J, with 10 bases in the middle. The CDR3: CASSVEEVSSYNEQFF. CDR3 nucleotides: TGTGCCAGCAGCGTAGAAGAAGTGAGCTCCTACAATGAGCAGTTCTTC. Full variable domain (outside the CDR3, taken from reference TRBV9 and TRBJ2-1): DSGVTQTPKHLITATGQRVTLRCSPRSGDLSVYWYQQSLDQGLQFLIQYYNGEERAKGNILERFSAQQFPDLHSELNLSSLELGDSALYFCASSVEEVSSYNEQFFGPGTRLTVL.

The CDR3 protein is CASSQDSGLKNSPLHF. DNA of the CDR3: TGCGCCAGCAGCCAAGACTCGGGACTAAAGAATTCACCCCTCCACTTT. The chain uses TRBV4-3 and TRBJ1-6, with D perhaps TRBD1 (5 bases). The germline V and J ends were trimmed by 0 bases and 7 bases, with 13 bases remaining between them. Germline CDR1 LGHNA, CDR2 YSLEER. This CDR3 region has 16 residues.

The J gene is TRBJ1-2, the V gene TRBV30; 7 positions agree with TRBD1. Germline lookup yields CDR1 GTSNPN and CDR2 SVGIG (reference sequence). Trimming removed 3 bases from V and 1 base from J; junction bases left unmatched: 2. CDR3 size: 13 residues. Here the CDR3 DNA reads TGTGCCTGGAGAGGACAGGTTAACTATGGCTACACCTTC. Its translation is CAWRGQVNYGYTF.

The V gene is TRBV10-3, the J gene TRBJ1-3; no reliable D call. This CDR3 is built from 13 residues. Germline V gene lookup returns CDR1 ENHRY and CDR2 SYGVKD. Trimming removed 3 bases at V and 0 bases at J, with 3 bases between. The CDR3 protein is CAISDGSGNTIYF. The CDR3, as DNA: TGTGCCATCAGTGACGGCTCTGGAAACACCATATATTTT.

This chain connects TRBV2 to TRBJ1-4, with D possibly being TRBD1 (6 bases). V gave up 8 bases and J gave up 5 bases, with 12 bases separating them. The CDR3 extends over 13 amino acids. Germline V gene sequence: CDR1 SNHLY, CDR2 FYNNEI. This CDR3 reads CASSFGTNEKLFF. The CDR3 bases are TGTGCCAGCTCCTTTGGGACAAATGAAAAACTGTTTTTT.

The V and J genes are TRBV5-1 and TRBJ2-2, with D possibly matching TRBD1 (6 bases). V was clipped by 0 bases and J by 3 bases, with 21 bases between them. The V gene's germline CDR1 is SGHRS and CDR2 YFSETQ. The CDR3 contains 19 residues. This CDR3 is CASSLVSRGVLRDTGELFF. DNA of the CDR3: TGCGCCAGCAGCTTGGTGTCCAGGGGTGTCTTGAGGGACACCGGGGAGCTGTTTTTT.

This chain links TRBV29-1 with TRBJ2-7; D is perhaps TRBD1 (6 bases). Germline-derived CDR1 and CDR2 are SQVTM and ANQGSEA. V was pared by 4 bases and J by 3 bases, with 13 bases between. The CDR3 has 13 amino acids. CDR3: CSVVQGQGYEQYF. The CDR3 DNA sequence: TGCAGCGTTGTCCAGGGGCAAGGCTACGAGCAGTACTTC.

As concerns this clone: This CDR3 is also generated by other DNA sequences in the sample. The chain uses TRBV7-8 and TRBJ1-2; D call uncertain. CDR3 length: 13 amino acids. CDR1 is SGHVS and CDR2 is FQNEAQ in the germline V gene. V was cut by 2 bases and J by 2 bases, with 6 bases left in between. The DNA of the CDR3 is TGTGCCAGCAGCTTAACAGAGAACTATGGCTACACCTTC. The encoded protein is CASSLTENYGYTF.

The chain combines TRBV12-3 or TRBV12-4 with TRBJ1-1; D is ambiguous. V lost 3 bases, J lost 5 bases, and 10 bases lay in between. CDR3 length: 13 residues. The CDR3 DNA reads TGTGCCAGCAGTTTTGATTCGGGAACTGAAGCTTTCTTT. Protein sequence: CASSFDSGTEAFF.

The chain uses TRBV19 and TRBJ1-5; 7 nucleotides match TRBD1. This CDR3 comprises 15 residues. Germline V gene lookup returns CDR1 LNHDA and CDR2 SQIVND (reference sequence). With 6 bases clipped from V and 0 bases from J, the junction kept 5 bases outside the gene matches. The CDR3 DNA reads TGTGCCAGTAGACAGGGGAAGTATAGCAATCAGCCCCAGCATTTT. Translation gives CASRQGKYSNQPQHF.

V and J are TRBV5-1 and TRBJ2-1, with TRBD2 matching 8 bases. The V and J ends lost 2 bases and 7 bases, in that order; junction bases with no gene match: 5. This CDR3 contains 14 residues. Germline assignment: CDR1 SGHRS and CDR2 YFSETQ. CDR3 amino acids: CASSFGTRGNEQFF. The CDR3 DNA follows: TGCGCCAGCAGCTTCGGGACTAGAGGGAATGAGCAGTTCTTC.

The V and J genes are TRBV6-1 and TRBJ2-5; TRBD2 might be the D (5 bases). The CDR3 sequence is 14 residues long. The V gene's germline CDR1 is MNHNS and CDR2 SASEGT. V was shortened by 4 bases and J by 2 bases, with 11 bases between the two germline ends. CDR3 amino acids: CASSAARGQETQYF. In DNA form, the CDR3 reads TGTGCCAGCAGTGCAGCTCGGGGACAAGAGACCCAGTACTTC.

The sample holds one count of this clone. The chain joins TRBV7-2 to TRBJ2-2, with TRBD1 matching over 10 bases. Per the germline V gene, CDR1 is SGHTA and CDR2 is FQGNSA. This CDR3 spans 14 amino acids. The J segment lost 5 bases and the V segment lost 5 bases, leaving 2 bases of the junction unmatched. The CDR3 DNA sequence: TGTGCCAGCAGCCAGGGACAGGGGACCGGGGAGCTGTTTTTT. Its translation is CASSQGQGTGELFF.

The rearrangement joins TRBV19 to TRBJ1-2, with TRBD1 identical over 8 bases. Germline V gives CDR1 LNHDA, CDR2 SQIVND (reference sequence). The V segment lost 4 bases and the J segment 8 bases; nucleotides outside the gene matches: 6. This CDR3 is 13 amino acids long. The CDR3 loop reads CASSKDRGVGYTF. CDR3 in DNA: TGTGCCAGTAGTAAAGACAGGGGAGTAGGCTACACCTTC.